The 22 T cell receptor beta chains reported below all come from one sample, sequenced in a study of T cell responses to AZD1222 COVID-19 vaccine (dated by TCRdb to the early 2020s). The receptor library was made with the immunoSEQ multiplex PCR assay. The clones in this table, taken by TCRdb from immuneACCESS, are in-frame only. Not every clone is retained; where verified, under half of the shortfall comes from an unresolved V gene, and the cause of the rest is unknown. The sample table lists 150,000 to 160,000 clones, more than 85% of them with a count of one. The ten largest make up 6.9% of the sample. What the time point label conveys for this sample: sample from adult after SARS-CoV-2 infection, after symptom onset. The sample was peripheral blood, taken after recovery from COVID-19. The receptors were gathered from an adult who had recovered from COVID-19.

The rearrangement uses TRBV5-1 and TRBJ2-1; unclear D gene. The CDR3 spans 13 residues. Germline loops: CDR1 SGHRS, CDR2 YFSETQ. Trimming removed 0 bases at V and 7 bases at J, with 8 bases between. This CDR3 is CASSLEGLNEQFF. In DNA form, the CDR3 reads TGCGCCAGCAGCTTGGAAGGGTTAAATGAGCAGTTCTTC.

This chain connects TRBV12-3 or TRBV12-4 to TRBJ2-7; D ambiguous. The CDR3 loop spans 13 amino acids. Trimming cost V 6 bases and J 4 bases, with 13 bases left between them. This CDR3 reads CASRLDGKYEQYF. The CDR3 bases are TGTGCCAGCAGATTGGACGGAAAATACGAGCAGTACTTC.

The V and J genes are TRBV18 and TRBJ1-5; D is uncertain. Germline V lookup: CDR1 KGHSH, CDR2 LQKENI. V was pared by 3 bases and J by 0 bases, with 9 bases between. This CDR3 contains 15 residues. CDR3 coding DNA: TGTGCCAGCTCACCCCCGGGTGCTAGCAATCAGCCCCAGCATTTT. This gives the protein CASSPPGASNQPQHF. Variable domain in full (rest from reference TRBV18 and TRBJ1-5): NAGVMQNPRHLVRRRGQEARLRCSPMKGHSHVYWYRQLPEEGLKFMVYLQKENIIDESGMPKERFSAEFPKEGPSILRIQQVVRGDSAAYFCASSPPGASNQPQHFGDGTRLSIL.

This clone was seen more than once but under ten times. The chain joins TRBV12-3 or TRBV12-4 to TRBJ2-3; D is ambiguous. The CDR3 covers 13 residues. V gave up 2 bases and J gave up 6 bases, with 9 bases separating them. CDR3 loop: CASSLSGVDTQYF. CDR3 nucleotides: TGTGCCAGCAGTTTATCCGGTGTTGATACGCAGTATTTT.

Here the CDR3 DNA reads TGTGCCAGCAGTTTCGTCCGGGATCAGCCCCAGCATTTT. It translates to CASSFVRDQPQHF. The rearrangement uses TRBV27 and TRBJ1-5; D not certain. The V and J ends lost 3 bases and 5 bases respectively, with 8 bases between them. Germline assignment: CDR1 MNHEY and CDR2 SMNVEV (reference sequence). The CDR3 is 13 amino acids.

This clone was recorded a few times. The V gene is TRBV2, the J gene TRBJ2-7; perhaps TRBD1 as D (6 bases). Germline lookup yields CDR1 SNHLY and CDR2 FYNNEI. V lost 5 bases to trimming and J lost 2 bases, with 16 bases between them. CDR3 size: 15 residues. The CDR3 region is CASSLRVQGPYEQYF. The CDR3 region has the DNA TGTGCCAGCAGTTTAAGGGTCCAGGGGCCCTACGAGCAGTACTTC.

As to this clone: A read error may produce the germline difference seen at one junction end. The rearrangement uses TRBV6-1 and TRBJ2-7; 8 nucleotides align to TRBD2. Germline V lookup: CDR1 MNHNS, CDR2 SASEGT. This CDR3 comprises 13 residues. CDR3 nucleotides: TGTGCCAGCAGTAAAGCGGGAGCCTACGAGCAGTACTTC. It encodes CASSKAGAYEQYF.

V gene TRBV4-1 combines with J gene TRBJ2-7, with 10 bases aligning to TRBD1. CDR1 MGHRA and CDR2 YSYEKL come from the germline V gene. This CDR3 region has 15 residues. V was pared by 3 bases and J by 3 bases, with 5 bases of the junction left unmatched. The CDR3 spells CASSQGTGAGYEQYF. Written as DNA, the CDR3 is TGCGCCAGCAGCCAGGGGACAGGGGCCGGCTACGAGCAGTACTTC.

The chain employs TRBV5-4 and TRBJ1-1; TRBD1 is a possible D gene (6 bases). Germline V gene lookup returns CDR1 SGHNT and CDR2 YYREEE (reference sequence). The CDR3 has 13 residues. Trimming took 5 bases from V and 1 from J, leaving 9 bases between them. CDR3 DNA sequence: TGTGCCAGCAGACCGGGACAGAACACTGAAGCTTTCTTT. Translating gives CASRPGQNTEAFF.

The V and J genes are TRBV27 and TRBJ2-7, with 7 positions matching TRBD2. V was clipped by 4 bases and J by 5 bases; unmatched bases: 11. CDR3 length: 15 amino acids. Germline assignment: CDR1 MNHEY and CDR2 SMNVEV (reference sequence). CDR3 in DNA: TGTGCCAGCAGTTCTTGGAAGCGGGATGGCAACGAGCAGTACTTC. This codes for CASSSWKRDGNEQYF.

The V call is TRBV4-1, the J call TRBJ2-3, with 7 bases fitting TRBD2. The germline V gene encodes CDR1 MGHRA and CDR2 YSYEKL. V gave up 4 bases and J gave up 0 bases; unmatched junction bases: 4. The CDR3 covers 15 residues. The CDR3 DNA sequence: TGCGCCAGCAGCCTTGGGGGGGGGAGCACAGATACGCAGTATTTT. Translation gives CASSLGGGSTDTQYF.

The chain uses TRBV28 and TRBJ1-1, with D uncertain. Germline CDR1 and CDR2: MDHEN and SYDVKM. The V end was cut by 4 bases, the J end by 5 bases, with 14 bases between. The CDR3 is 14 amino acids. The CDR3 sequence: CASSSSPAQTEAFF. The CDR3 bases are TGTGCCAGCAGTTCTTCTCCCGCTCAGACTGAAGCTTTCTTT.

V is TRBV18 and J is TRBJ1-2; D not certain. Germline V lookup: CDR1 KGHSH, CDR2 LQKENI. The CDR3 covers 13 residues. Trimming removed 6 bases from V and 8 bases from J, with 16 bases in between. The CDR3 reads CASSPASKGGYTF. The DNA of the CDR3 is TGTGCCAGCTCGCCAGCGTCCAAGGGCGGCTACACCTTC.

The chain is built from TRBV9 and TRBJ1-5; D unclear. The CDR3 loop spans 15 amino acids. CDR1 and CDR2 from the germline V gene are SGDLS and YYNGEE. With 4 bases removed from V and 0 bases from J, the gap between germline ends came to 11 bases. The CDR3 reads CASSPDGNSNQPQHF. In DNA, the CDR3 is TGTGCCAGCAGCCCGGACGGAAATAGCAATCAGCCCCAGCATTTT.

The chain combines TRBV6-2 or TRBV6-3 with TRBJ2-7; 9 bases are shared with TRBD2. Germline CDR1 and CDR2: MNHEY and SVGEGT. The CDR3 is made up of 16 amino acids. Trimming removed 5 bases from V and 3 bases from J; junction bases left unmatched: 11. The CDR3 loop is CASSLERASGDYEQYF. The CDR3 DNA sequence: TGTGCCAGCAGTCTTGAGCGGGCTAGCGGGGACTACGAGCAGTACTTC.

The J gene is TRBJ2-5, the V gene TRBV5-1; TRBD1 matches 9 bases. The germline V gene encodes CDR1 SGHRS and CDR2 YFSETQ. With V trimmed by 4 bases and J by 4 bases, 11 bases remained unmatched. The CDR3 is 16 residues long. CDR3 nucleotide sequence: TGCGCCAGCAGCCCGATACCAACAGGGGGCGGAGAGACCCAGTACTTC. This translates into CASSPIPTGGGETQYF.

In DNA form, the CDR3 reads TGTGCCATCAGTGGGGATGGAGACAGTCTTTACAATGAGCAGTTCTTC. Its protein product is CAISGDGDSLYNEQFF. The rearrangement links TRBV10-3 to TRBJ2-1; D possibly corresponds to TRBD1 (5 bases). This CDR3 is built from 16 residues. Germline V CDR1 and CDR2: ENHRY, SYGVKD. With 4 bases removed from V and 4 bases from J, the gap between germline ends came to 17 bases.

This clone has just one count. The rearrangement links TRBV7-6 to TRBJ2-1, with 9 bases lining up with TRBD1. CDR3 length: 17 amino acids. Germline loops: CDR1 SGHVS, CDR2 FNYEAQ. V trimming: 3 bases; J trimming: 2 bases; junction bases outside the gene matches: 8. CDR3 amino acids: CASSLAIGQGTYNEQFF. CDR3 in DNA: TGTGCCAGCAGCTTGGCTATTGGACAGGGGACCTACAATGAGCAGTTCTTC.

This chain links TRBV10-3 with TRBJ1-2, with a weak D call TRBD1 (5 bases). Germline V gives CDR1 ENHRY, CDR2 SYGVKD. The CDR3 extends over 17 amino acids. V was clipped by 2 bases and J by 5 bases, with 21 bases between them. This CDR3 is CAISEQTGGTFGYGYTF. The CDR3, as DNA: TGTGCCATCAGTGAGCAGACCGGAGGGACGTTCGGGTATGGCTACACCTTC.

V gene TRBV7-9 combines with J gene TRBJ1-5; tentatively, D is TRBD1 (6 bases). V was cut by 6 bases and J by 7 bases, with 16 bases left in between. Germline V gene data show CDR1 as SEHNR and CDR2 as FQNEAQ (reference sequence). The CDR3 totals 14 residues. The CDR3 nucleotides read TGTGCCAGCAGGGGGGCTGGAGTCAGACAGCCCCAGCATTTT. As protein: CASRGAGVRQPQHF. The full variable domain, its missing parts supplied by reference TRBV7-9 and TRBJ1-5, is DTGVSQNPRHKITKRGQNVTFRCDPISEHNRLYWYRQTLGQGPEFLTYFQNEAQLEKSRLLSDRFSAERPKGSFSTLEIQRTEQGDSAMYLCASRGAGVRQPQHFGDGTRLSIL.

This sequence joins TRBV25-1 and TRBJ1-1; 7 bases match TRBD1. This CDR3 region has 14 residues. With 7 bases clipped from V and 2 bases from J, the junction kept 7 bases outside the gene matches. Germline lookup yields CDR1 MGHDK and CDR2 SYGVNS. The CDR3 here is CASTRTGRNTEAFF. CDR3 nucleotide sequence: TGTGCCAGCACTCGGACAGGACGAAACACTGAAGCTTTCTTT.

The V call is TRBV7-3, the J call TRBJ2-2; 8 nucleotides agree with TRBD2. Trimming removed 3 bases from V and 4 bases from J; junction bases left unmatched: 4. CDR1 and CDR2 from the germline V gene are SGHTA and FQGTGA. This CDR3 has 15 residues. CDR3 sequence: CASSFSGGSTGELFF. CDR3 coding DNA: TGTGCCAGCAGCTTCTCGGGAGGGTCCACCGGGGAGCTGTTTTTT. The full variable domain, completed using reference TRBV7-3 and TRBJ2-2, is GAGVSQTPSNKVTEKGKYVELRCDPISGHTALYWYRQSLGQGPEFLIYFQGTGAADDSGLPNDRFFAVRPEGSVSTLKIQRTERGDSAVYLCASSFSGGSTGELFFGEGSRLTVL.